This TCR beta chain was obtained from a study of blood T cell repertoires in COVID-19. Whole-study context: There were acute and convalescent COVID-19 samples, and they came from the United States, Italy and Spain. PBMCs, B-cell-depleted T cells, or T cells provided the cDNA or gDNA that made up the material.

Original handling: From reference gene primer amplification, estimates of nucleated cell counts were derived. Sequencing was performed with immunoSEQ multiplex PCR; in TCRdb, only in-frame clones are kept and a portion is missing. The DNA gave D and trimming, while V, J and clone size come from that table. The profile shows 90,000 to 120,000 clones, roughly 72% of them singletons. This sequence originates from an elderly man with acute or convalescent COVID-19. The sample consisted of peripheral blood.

The CDR3 loop reads CASAGLAGGIEQFF. The DNA for the CDR3 is TGTGCCAGCGCGGGGCTAGCGGGAGGTATTGAGCAGTTCTTC. V and J are TRBV28 and TRBJ2-1; 11 nucleotides align to TRBD2. With 8 bases clipped from V and 9 bases from J, the junction kept 9 bases outside the gene matches. The CDR3 consists of 14 residues. The germline CDR1 and CDR2 sequences are MDHEN and SYDVKM.